Below are 7 T cell receptor beta chains sequenced from a single sample in a study of blood T cell repertoires in COVID-19. Repertoires were generated with immunoSEQ multiplex PCR, while TCRdb's copy carries only in-frame clones and drops some. The table has tens of thousands of clones, roughly 80% seen once. The sequenced material came from peripheral blood. These receptors were taken from a man aged 60-69 years with acute or convalescent COVID-19.

This chain links TRBV30 with TRBJ2-3; possibly TRBD2 for D (7 bases). V was trimmed by 6 bases and J by 6 bases, leaving 22 bases between them. The CDR3 contains 15 residues. The V gene's germline CDR1 is GTSNPN and CDR2 SVGIG (reference sequence). The CDR3 nucleotides read TGTGCCTGTGGGGGAGGGGGAGGGCCCCCCGATACGCAGTATTTT. Translated: CACGGGGGPPDTQYF.

The chain carries TRBV3-1 (or the pseudogene TRBV3-2) and TRBJ2-7; 7 bases align to TRBD1. The ends lost 5 bases at V and 6 bases at J; junction bases unmatched: 4. CDR3 length equals 12 residues. The V gene's germline CDR1 is LGHDT and CDR2 YNNKEL (reference sequence). In DNA, the CDR3 is TGTGCCAGCAGCGGGACAGCAGCCGAGCAGTACTTC. Translating gives CASSGTAAEQYF.

The chain employs TRBV19 and TRBJ1-6; D unresolved. The CDR3 length is 17 residues. Trimming took off 10 bases at V and 0 bases at J, with 19 bases between the two ends. Per the germline V gene, CDR1 is LNHDA and CDR2 is SQIVND (reference sequence). The CDR3 bases are TGTGCCACTCGAAAAGGCAGGCAGAGCTCCTATAATTCACCCCTCCACTTT. It is translated as CATRKGRQSSYNSPLHF.

The V call is TRBV6-5, the J call TRBJ2-3; D is perhaps TRBD1 (5 bases). Germline CDR1 and CDR2: MNHEY and SVGAGI. The CDR3 runs 16 residues. The ends were cut back, 1 base at V and 2 bases at J, with 13 bases in the middle. CDR3 in amino acids: CASSYYSGFDTDTQYF. DNA of the CDR3: TGTGCCAGCAGTTACTATTCAGGGTTCGACACAGATACGCAGTATTTT.

The chain combines TRBV3-1 (or the pseudogene TRBV3-2) with TRBJ1-2; D may be TRBD1 (5 bases). The V gene lost 4 bases and the J gene lost 7 bases, with 19 bases spanning the gap. Germline V gene data show CDR1 as LGHDT and CDR2 as YNNKEL (reference sequence). This CDR3 contains 15 residues. The CDR3 spells CASSPPGGGITGYTF. The CDR3 DNA sequence: TGTGCCAGCAGCCCCCCGGGGGGGGGTATAACTGGCTACACCTTC.

This chain uses TRBV6-6 with TRBJ2-1, with D maybe TRBD1 (5 bases). Germline CDR1 MNHNY, CDR2 SVGAGI (reference sequence). V lost 4 bases to trimming and J lost 8 bases, with 12 bases between them. The CDR3 has 13 residues. The CDR3 is CASSFQGFYEQFF. CDR3 bases: TGTGCCAGCAGTTTCCAGGGCTTCTATGAGCAGTTCTTC.

This clone was counted only a few times. The chain combines TRBV2 with TRBJ1-5; a weak D match, TRBD1 (5 bases). The CDR3 has 13 residues. Trimming pared 8 bases from V and 0 bases from J, leaving 8 bases between. Germline V gene data show CDR1 as SNHLY and CDR2 as FYNNEI. The DNA of the CDR3 is TGTGCCAGCCAGGGTGATAGCAATCAGCCCCAGCATTTT. This sequence encodes CASQGDSNQPQHF.